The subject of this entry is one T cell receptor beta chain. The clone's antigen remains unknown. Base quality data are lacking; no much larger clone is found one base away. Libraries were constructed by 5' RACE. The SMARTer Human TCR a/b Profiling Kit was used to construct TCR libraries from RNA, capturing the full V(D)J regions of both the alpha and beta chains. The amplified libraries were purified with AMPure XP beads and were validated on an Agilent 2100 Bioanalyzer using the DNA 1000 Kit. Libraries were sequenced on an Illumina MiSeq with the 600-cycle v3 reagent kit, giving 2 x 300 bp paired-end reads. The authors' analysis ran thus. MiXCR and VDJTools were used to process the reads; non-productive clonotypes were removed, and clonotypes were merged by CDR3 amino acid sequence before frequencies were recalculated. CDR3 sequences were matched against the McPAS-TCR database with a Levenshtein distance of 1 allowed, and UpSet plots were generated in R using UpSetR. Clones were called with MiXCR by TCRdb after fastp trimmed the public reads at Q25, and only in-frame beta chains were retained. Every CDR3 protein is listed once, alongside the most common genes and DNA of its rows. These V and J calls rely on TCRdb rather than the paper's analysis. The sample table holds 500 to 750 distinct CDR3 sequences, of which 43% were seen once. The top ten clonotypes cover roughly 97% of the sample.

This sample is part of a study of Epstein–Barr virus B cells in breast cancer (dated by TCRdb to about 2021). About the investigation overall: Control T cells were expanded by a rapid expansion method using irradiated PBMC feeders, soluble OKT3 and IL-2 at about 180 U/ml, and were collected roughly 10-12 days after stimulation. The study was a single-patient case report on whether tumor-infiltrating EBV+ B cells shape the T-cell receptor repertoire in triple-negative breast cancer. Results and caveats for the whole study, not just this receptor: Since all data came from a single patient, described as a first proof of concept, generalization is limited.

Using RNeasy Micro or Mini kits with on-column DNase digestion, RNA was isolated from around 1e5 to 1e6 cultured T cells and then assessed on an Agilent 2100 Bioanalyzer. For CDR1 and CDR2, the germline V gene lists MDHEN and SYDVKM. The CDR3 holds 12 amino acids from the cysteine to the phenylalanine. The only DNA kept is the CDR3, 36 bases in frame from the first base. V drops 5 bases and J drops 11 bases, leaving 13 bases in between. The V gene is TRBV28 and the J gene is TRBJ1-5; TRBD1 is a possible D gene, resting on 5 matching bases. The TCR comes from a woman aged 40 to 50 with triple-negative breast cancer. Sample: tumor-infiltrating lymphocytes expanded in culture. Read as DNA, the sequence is TGTGCCAGCAGTCCCCAAGGGGTTGCCCAGCATTTT. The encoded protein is CASSPQGVAQHF.